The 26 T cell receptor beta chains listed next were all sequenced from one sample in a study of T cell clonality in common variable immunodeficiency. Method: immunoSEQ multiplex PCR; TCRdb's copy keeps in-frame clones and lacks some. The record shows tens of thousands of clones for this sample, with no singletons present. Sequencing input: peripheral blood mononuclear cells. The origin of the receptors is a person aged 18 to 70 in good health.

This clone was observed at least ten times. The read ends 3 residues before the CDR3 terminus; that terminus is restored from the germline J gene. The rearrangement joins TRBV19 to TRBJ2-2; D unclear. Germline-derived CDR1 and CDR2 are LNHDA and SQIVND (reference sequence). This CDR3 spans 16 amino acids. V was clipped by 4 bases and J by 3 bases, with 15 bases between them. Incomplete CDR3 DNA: TGTGCCAGTAGTACCCCCACTATGCAATACACCGGGGAG. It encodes CASSTPTMQYTGE. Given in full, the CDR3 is CASSTPTMQYTGELFF.

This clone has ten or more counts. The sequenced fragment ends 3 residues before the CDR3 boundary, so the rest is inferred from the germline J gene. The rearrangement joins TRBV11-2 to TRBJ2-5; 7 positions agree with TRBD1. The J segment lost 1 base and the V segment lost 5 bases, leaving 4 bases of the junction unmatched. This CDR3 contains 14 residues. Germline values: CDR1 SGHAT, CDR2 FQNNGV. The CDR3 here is CASSRTGAQETQYF. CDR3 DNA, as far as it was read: TGTGCCAGCAGCCGAACAGGGGCCCAAGAGACC.

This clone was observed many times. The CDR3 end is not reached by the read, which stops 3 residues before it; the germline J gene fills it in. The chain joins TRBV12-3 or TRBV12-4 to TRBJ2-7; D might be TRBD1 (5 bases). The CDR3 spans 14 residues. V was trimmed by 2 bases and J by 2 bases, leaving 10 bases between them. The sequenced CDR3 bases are TGTGCCAGCAGTTTACTGGACAAGACCTACGAG. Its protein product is CASSLLDKTYE. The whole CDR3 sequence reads CASSLLDKTYEQYF.

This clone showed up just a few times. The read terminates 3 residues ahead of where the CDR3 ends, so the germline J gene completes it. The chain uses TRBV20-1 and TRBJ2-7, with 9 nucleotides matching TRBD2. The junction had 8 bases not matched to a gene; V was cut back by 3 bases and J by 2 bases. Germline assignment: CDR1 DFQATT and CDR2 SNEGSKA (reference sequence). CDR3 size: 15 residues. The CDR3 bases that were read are TGCAGTGCTAGTGCGGTCCTAGCGGGGACCTACGAG. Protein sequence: CSASAVLAGTYE. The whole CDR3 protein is CSASAVLAGTYEQYF.

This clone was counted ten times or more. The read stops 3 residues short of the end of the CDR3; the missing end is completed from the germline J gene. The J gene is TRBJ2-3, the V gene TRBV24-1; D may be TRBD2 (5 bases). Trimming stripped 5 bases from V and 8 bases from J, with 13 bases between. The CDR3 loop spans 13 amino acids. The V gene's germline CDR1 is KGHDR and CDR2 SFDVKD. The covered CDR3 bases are TGTGCCACCAGTGGAGGGTCTCCAGGTACG. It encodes CATSGGSPGT. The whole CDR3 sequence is CATSGGSPGTQYF.

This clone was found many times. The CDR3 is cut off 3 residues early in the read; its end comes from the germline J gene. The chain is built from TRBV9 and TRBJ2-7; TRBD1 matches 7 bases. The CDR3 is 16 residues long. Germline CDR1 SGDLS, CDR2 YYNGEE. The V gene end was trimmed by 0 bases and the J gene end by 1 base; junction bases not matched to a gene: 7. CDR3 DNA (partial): TGTGCCAGCAGCGTAGGTCCGGGACAGTCATCCTACGAG. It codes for CASSVGPGQSSYE. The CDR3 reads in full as CASSVGPGQSSYEQYF.

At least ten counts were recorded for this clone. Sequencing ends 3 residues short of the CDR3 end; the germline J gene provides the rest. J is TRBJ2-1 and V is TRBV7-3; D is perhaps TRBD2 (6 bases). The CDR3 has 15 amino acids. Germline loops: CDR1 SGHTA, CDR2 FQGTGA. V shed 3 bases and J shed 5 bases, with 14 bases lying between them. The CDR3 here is CASSFLGRGDNEQFF. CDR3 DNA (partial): TGTGCCAGCAGCTTTTTGGGGCGCGGGGACAATGAG.

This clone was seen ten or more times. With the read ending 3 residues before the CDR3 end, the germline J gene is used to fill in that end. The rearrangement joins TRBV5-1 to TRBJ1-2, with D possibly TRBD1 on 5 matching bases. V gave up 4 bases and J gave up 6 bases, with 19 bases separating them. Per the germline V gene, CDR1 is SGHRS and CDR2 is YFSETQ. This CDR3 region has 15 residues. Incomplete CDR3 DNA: TGCGCCAGCAGCCAAATAGGGACTTCGTCGGATGGC. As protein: CASSQIGTSSDG. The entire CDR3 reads CASSQIGTSSDGYTF.

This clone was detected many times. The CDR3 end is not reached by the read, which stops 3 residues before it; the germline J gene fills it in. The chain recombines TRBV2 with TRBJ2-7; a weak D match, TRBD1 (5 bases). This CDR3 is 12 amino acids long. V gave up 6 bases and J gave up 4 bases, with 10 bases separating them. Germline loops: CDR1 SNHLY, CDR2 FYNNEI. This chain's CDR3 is CASRVDSYEQYF. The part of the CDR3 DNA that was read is TGTGCCAGCAGGGTAGACAGTTACGAG.

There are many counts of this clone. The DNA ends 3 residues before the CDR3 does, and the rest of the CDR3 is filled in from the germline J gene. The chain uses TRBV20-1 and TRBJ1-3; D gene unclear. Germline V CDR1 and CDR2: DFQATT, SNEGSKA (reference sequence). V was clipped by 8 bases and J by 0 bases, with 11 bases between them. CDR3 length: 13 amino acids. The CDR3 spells CSSDMLSGNTIYF. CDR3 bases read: TGCAGTTCTGACATGCTCTCTGGAAACACC.

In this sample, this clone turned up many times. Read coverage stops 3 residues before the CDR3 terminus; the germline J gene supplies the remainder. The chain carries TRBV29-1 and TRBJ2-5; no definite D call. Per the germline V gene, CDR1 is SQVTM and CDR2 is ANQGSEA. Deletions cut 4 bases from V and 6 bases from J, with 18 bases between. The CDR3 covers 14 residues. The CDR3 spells CSVGAHLNMKTQYF. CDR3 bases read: TGCAGCGTTGGTGCGCACCTAAATATGAAGACC.

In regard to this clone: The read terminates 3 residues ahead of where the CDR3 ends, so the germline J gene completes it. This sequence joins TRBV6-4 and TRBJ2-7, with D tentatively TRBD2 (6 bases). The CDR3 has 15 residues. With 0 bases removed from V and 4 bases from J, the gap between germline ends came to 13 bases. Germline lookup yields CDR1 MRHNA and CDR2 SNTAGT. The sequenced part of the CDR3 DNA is TGTGCCAGCAGTGACTCGGCTAGCGAGAGTTACGAG. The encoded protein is CASSDSASESYE. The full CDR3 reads CASSDSASESYEQYF.

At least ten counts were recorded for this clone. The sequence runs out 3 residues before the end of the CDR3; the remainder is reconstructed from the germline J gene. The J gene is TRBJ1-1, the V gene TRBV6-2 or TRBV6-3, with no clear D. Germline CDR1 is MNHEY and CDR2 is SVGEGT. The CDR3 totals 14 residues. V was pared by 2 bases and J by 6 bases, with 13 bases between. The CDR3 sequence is CASSYRVSLAEAFF. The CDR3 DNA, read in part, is TGTGCCAGCAGTTACAGGGTAAGCTTGGCTGAA.

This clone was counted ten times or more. The CDR3 bases that were read are TGCAGTGCTAGAGCAGTCGGGACTAGGTTTGGTAGTGAG. It is translated as CSARAVGTRFGSE. The full CDR3 protein is CSARAVGTRFGSEQFF. The chain recombines TRBV20-1 with TRBJ2-1; 8 bases map to TRBD2. Coverage ceases 3 residues before the CDR3 finishes, and the germline J gene fills in the end. In germline, CDR1 is DFQATT, CDR2 SNEGSKA (reference sequence). With V trimmed by 1 base and J by 9 bases, 14 bases remained unmatched. The CDR3 is 16 residues long.

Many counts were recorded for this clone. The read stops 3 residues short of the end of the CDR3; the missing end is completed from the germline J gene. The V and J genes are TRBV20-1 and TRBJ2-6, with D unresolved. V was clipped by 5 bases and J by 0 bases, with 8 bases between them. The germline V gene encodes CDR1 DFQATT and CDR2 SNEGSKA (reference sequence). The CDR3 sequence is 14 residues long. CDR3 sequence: CSARSSSGANVLTF. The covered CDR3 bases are TGCAGTGCTCGTTCCAGCTCTGGGGCCAACGTC.

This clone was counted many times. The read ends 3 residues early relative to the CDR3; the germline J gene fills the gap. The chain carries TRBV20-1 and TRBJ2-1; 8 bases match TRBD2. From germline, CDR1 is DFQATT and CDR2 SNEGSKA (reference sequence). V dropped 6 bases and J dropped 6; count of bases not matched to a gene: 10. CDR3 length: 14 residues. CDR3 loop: CSALAGLGINEQFF. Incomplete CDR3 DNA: TGCAGTGCCTTAGCGGGACTGGGGATCAATGAG.

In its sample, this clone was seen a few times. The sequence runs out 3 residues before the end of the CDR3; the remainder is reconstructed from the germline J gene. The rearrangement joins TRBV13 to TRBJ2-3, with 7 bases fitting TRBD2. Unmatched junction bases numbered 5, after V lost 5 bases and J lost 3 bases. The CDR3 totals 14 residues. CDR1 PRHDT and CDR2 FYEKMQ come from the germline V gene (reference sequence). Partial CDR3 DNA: TGTGCCAGCAGCGCGGGAGTCAGGACAGATACG. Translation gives CASSAGVRTDT. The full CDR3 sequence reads CASSAGVRTDTQYF.

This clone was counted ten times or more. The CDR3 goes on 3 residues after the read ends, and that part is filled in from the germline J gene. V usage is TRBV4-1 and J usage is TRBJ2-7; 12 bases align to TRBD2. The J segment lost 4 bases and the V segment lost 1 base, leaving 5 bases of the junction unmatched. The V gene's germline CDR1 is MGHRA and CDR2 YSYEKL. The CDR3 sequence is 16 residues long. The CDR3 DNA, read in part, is TGCGCCAGCAGCCAAGTCCCCGGGACTAGCGGGTACGAG. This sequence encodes CASSQVPGTSGYE. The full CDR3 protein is CASSQVPGTSGYEQYF.

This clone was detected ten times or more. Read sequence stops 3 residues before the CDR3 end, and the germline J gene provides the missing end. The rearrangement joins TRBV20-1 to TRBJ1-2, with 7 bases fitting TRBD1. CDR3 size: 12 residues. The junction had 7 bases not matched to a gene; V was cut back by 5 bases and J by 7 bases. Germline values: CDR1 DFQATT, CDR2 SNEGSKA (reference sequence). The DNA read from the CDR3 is TGCAGTGCTCACAGGGGAAAAAGTGGC. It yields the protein CSAHRGKSG. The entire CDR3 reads CSAHRGKSGYTF.

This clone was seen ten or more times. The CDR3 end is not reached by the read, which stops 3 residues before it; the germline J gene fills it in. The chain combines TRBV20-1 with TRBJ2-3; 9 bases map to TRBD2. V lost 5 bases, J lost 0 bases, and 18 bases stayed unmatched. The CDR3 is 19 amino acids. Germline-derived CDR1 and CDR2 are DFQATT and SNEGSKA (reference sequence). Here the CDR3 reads CSAPDSGGGVGASTDTQYF. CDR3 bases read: TGCAGTGCTCCCGATAGCGGGGGAGGGGTTGGTGCTAGCACAGATACG.

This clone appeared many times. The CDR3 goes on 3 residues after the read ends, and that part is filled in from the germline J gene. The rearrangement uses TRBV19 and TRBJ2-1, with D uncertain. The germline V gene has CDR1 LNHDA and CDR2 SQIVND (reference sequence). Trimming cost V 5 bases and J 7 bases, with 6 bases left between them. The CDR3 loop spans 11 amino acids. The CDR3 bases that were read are TGTGCCAGTAGTCAACAGAATGAG. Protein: CASSQQNE. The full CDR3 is CASSQQNEQFF.

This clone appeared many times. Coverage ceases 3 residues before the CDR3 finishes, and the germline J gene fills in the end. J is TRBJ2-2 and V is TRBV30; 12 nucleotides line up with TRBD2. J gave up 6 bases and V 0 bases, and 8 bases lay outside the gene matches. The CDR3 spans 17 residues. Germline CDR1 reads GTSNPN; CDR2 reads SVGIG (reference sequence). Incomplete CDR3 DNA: TGTGCCTGGAGTGTTTTCCGTCTAGCGGGAGGGTCCGGGGAG. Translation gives CAWSVFRLAGGSGE. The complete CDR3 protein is CAWSVFRLAGGSGELFF.

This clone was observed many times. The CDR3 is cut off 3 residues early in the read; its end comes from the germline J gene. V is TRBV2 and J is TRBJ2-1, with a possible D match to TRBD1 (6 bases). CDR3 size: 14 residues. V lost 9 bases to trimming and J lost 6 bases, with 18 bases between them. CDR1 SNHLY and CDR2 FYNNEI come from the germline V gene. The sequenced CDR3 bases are TGTGCCAGGACCACAGGGCTCCGTCTCAATGAG. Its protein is CARTTGLRLNE. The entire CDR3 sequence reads CARTTGLRLNEQFF.

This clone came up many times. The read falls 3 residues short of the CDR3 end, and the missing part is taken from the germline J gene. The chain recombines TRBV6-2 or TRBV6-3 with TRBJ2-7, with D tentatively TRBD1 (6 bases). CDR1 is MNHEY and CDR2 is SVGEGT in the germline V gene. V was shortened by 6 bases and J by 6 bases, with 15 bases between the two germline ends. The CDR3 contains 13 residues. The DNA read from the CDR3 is TGTGCCAGCAGGGACAGTTTGTTCTGCGAG. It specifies CASRDSLFCE. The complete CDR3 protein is CASRDSLFCEQYF.

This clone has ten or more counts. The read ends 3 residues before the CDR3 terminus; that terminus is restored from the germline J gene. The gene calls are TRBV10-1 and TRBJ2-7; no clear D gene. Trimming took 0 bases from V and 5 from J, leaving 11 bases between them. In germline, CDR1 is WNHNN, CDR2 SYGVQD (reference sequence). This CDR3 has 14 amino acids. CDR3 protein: CASSESQKRDEQYF. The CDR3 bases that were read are TGCGCCAGCAGTGAGTCCCAGAAACGGGACGAG.

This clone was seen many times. The chain's CDR3 is CAIKGQVSGGTEAFF. CDR3 bases read: TGTGCCATCAAGGGACAGGTTTCAGGAGGGACTGAA. The V gene is TRBV10-3, the J gene TRBJ1-1; 8 positions match TRBD1. The CDR3 extends 3 residues past the end of the read, so its final part is completed from the germline J gene. Germline V CDR1 and CDR2: ENHRY, SYGVKD. This CDR3 has 15 amino acids. V shed 7 bases and J 5 bases; nucleotides not matched to a gene: 12.